This T cell receptor (beta chain) was captured by sequencing in a study of blood T cells in healthy people across ages. On the study more broadly: About one barcoded beta molecule per two T cells came from capture by template switching. Findings of the study overall: In these data, TCR beta diversity tracked strongly with naive T cell percentage. Per million T cells, the diversity of TCR beta decreased roughly linearly as age advanced. Naive CD4+ cell counts and diversity both ran higher in long-lived than in aged donors.

The second PCR ran roughly 7 to 11 cycles with a sample-barcoded 5' primer and J-beta primers. Using its own MiXCR run on the 5' RACE reads, TCRdb lists one record per CDR3 protein. The table includes more than 1,400,000 distinct CDR3 sequences, 40% to 50% detected once. Turning to this clonotype: No antigen is known for it.

The CDR3 is 14 residues long. Germline lookup yields CDR1 LGHNA and CDR2 YNFKEQ. This rearrangement joins TRBV4-2 to TRBJ2-4; no clear D gene. Near its end, the DNA agrees better with TRBJ2-7, so the J call may be wrong. Input material: blood. This receptor was identified in a woman between 18 and 29 years old in good health. CDR3 loop: CASSQGYGNYEQYF. The CDR3 DNA is TGTGCCAGCAGCCAAGGTTATGGGAACTACGAGCAGTACTTC.